These T cell receptor beta chains were read from a single sample in a study of blood T cells in healthy people across ages. One entry per CDR3 protein, called by TCRdb with MiXCR from the 5' RACE reads. This repertoire shows 1,500,000 or so distinct CDR3 sequences, 59% found once; its top ten account for over 5.5%. The sample consisted of blood. The receptors shown here come from a man between 18 and 29 years old in good health. Each CDR3 is given with its conserved first and last residue. Each record gives: clone size, V gene, J gene, D gene, CDR3 DNA, CDR3 protein. D genes are given only for firm matches. Rows give clone size only sometimes, using once, few, many, or a class for an expanded clone.

clone_size: .; v_call: TRBV6-5; j_call: TRBJ2-5; d_call: .; cdr3_nt: TGTGCCAGCAGTTACAGGCCAGCCCAAGAGACCCAGTACTTC; cdr3_aa: CASSYRPAQETQYF
clone_size: .; v_call: TRBV14; j_call: TRBJ1-6; d_call: TRBD1; cdr3_nt: TGTGCCAGCAGCGAACAGGGGGTTCATTCACCCCTCCACTTT; cdr3_aa: CASSEQGVHSPLHF
clone_size: .; v_call: TRBV11-3; j_call: TRBJ2-5; d_call: .; cdr3_nt: TGTGCCAGCAGCTTAGATGGGACTCACCAAGAGACCCAGTACTTC; cdr3_aa: CASSLDGTHQETQYF
clone_size: .; v_call: TRBV5-5; j_call: TRBJ2-7; d_call: .; cdr3_nt: TGTGCCAGCAGCCGGAGGGGGTCCGACGAGCAGTACTTC; cdr3_aa: CASSRRGSDEQYF
clone_size: once; v_call: TRBV20-1; j_call: TRBJ2-1; d_call: .; cdr3_nt: TGCAGTGCCCACACCCGAGGTGAGCAGTTCTTC; cdr3_aa: CSAHTRGEQFF
clone_size: .; v_call: TRBV5-1; j_call: TRBJ2-6; d_call: .; cdr3_nt: TGCGCCAGCAGCTGGGAAGACAGCTCTGGGGCCAACGTCCTGACTTTC; cdr3_aa: CASSWEDSSGANVLTF
clone_size: .; v_call: TRBV5-1; j_call: TRBJ2-7; d_call: .; cdr3_nt: TGCGCCAGCAGCTCTCGGGACTTCTCCTACGAGCAGTACTTC; cdr3_aa: CASSSRDFSYEQYF
clone_size: .; v_call: TRBV2; j_call: TRBJ2-5; d_call: .; cdr3_nt: TGTGCCAGCAGTTGGGGGGCCGGAGAGACCCAGTACTTC; cdr3_aa: CASSWGAGETQYF
clone_size: once; v_call: TRBV25-1; j_call: TRBJ1-1; d_call: .; cdr3_nt: TGTGCCAGCAGTGTCCAGATGAACACTGAAGCTTTCTTT; cdr3_aa: CASSVQMNTEAFF
clone_size: few; v_call: TRBV4-1; j_call: TRBJ2-7; d_call: .; cdr3_nt: TGCGCCAGCAGCCAAGAAAGGACTTCCTCCGCCTACGAGCAGTACTTC; cdr3_aa: CASSQERTSSAYEQYF
clone_size: .; v_call: TRBV4-2; j_call: TRBJ1-2; d_call: .; cdr3_nt: TGTGCCAGCAGCCAACGGCAGGGCGTGGACTATGGCTGCACCTTC; cdr3_aa: CASSQRQGVDYGCTF
clone_size: .; v_call: TRBV7-9; j_call: TRBJ1-2; d_call: .; cdr3_nt: TGTGCCAGCAGCTTAGCCCGAATTCGTCCTCAGTCTAACTATGGCTACACCTTC; cdr3_aa: CASSLARIRPQSNYGYTF
clone_size: .; v_call: TRBV7-8; j_call: TRBJ2-1; d_call: .; cdr3_nt: TGTGCCAGCAGCTTAAGGGCTAGCCCCCATGAGCAGTTCTTC; cdr3_aa: CASSLRASPHEQFF
clone_size: .; v_call: TRBV10-3; j_call: TRBJ2-7; d_call: .; cdr3_nt: TGTGCCATCGGAACAGGGTTGTGCGAGCAGTACTTC; cdr3_aa: CAIGTGLCEQYF
clone_size: .; v_call: TRBV5-1; j_call: TRBJ1-1; d_call: .; cdr3_nt: TGCGCCAGCAGCTTTTACGGGGGTAGCACTGAAGCTTTCTTT; cdr3_aa: CASSFYGGSTEAFF
clone_size: .; v_call: TRBV4-1; j_call: TRBJ1-6; d_call: .; cdr3_nt: TGCGCCAGCAGCCCTCATGCTAGAGTTGCTCCCCTCCACTTT; cdr3_aa: CASSPHARVAPLHF
clone_size: .; v_call: TRBV20-1; j_call: TRBJ2-7; d_call: .; cdr3_nt: TGCAGTGCTGGACTTGGCTCCTACGAGCAGTACTTC; cdr3_aa: CSAGLGSYEQYF
clone_size: .; v_call: TRBV4-3; j_call: TRBJ2-1; d_call: .; cdr3_nt: TGCGCCAGCAGCCAAGATAGTAGGGTAGCGGCCGATGAGCAGTTCTTC; cdr3_aa: CASSQDSRVAADEQFF
clone_size: once; v_call: TRBV20-1; j_call: TRBJ2-5; d_call: .; cdr3_nt: TGCAGTGCTAAACACCTCCAAGAGACCCAGTACTTC; cdr3_aa: CSAKHLQETQYF
clone_size: .; v_call: TRBV14; j_call: TRBJ2-1; d_call: TRBD2; cdr3_nt: TGTGCCAGCAGCCAAGTTAGCGGGAGGGCCAATGAGCAGTTCTTC; cdr3_aa: CASSQVSGRANEQFF
clone_size: .; v_call: TRBV10-3; j_call: TRBJ2-3; d_call: TRBD1; cdr3_nt: TGTGCCATCAGCGACAGGGAAATCTCAGATACGCAGTATTTT; cdr3_aa: CAISDREISDTQYF
clone_size: .; v_call: TRBV4-2; j_call: TRBJ2-7; d_call: .; cdr3_nt: TGTGCCAGCAGCCAAGTCCCCGGCGGGAATTTGCAATCCTACGAGCAGTACTTC; cdr3_aa: CASSQVPGGNLQSYEQYF
clone_size: .; v_call: TRBV5-1; j_call: TRBJ1-2; d_call: .; cdr3_nt: TGCGCCAGCAGCTTGGCGCAGCGCGGAGGCTACACCTTC; cdr3_aa: CASSLAQRGGYTF
clone_size: few; v_call: TRBV6-5; j_call: TRBJ2-1; d_call: .; cdr3_nt: TGTGCCAGCAGTCTACAGGGGGGGAAGCAGTTCTTC; cdr3_aa: CASSLQGGKQFF
clone_size: once; v_call: TRBV27; j_call: TRBJ1-2; d_call: .; cdr3_nt: TGTGCCAGCAGCCGGGGGAGTATCTATGGCTACACCTTC; cdr3_aa: CASSRGSIYGYTF
clone_size: few; v_call: TRBV20-1; j_call: TRBJ2-2; d_call: TRBD2; cdr3_nt: TGCAGTGCTAGGACTAGCGGGAGGACCACCGGGGAGCTGTTTTTT; cdr3_aa: CSARTSGRTTGELFF
clone_size: .; v_call: TRBV7-9; j_call: TRBJ2-2; d_call: TRBD2; cdr3_nt: TGTGCCAGCAGCTTACTAGCGGGAGGATGGCTAAAACAATCCACCGGGGAGCTGTTTTTT; cdr3_aa: CASSLLAGGWLKQSTGELFF
clone_size: .; v_call: TRBV4-1; j_call: TRBJ2-5; d_call: TRBD1; cdr3_nt: TGCGCCAGCAGCCAAGGGGGGGACAGGGGAGAGACCCAGTACTTC; cdr3_aa: CASSQGGDRGETQYF
clone_size: .; v_call: TRBV6-5; j_call: TRBJ2-5; d_call: TRBD2; cdr3_nt: TGTGCCAGCAGTTACTCGCGTCAGCGGGGGGTAGAGACCCAGTACTTC; cdr3_aa: CASSYSRQRGVETQYF
clone_size: .; v_call: TRBV20-1; j_call: TRBJ2-5; d_call: TRBD2; cdr3_nt: TGCAGTGCTAGAGGGGGAGGGGCCACAGAGACCCAGTACTTC; cdr3_aa: CSARGGGATETQYF
clone_size: few; v_call: TRBV15; j_call: TRBJ1-2; d_call: .; cdr3_nt: TGTGCCACCAGAAACAGCTATCAGGATGGCTACACCTTC; cdr3_aa: CATRNSYQDGYTF
clone_size: .; v_call: TRBV4-2; j_call: TRBJ2-1; d_call: .; cdr3_nt: TGTGCCAGCAGTCGCCCGGCGGCTGAATACAATGAGCAGTTCTTC; cdr3_aa: CASSRPAAEYNEQFF
clone_size: few; v_call: TRBV15; j_call: TRBJ2-3; d_call: .; cdr3_nt: TGTGCCACCAGCTTTAACTTACCTACAGATACGCAGTATTTT; cdr3_aa: CATSFNLPTDTQYF
clone_size: .; v_call: TRBV20-1; j_call: TRBJ2-7; d_call: .; cdr3_nt: TGCAGTGCTAGAGAAGGGGGGGACTCCTACGAGCAGTACTTC; cdr3_aa: CSAREGGDSYEQYF
clone_size: .; v_call: TRBV12-5; j_call: TRBJ2-1; d_call: .; cdr3_nt: TGTGCTAGTTCTGTGCAGGGGAAATACAATGAGCAGTTCTTC; cdr3_aa: CASSVQGKYNEQFF
clone_size: few; v_call: TRBV6-6; j_call: TRBJ1-5; d_call: .; cdr3_nt: TGTGCCAGCAGCCTCAGGGGAATGGATCAGCCCCAGCATTTT; cdr3_aa: CASSLRGMDQPQHF
clone_size: .; v_call: TRBV4-1; j_call: TRBJ1-2; d_call: .; cdr3_nt: TGCGCCAGCAGCCAAGTCAAAGGAGACTATGGCTACACCTTC; cdr3_aa: CASSQVKGDYGYTF
clone_size: .; v_call: TRBV7-2; j_call: TRBJ1-4; d_call: TRBD1; cdr3_nt: TGTGCCAGCAGCCAGGACAGGGGCCCAACTAATGAAAAACTGTTTTTT; cdr3_aa: CASSQDRGPTNEKLFF
clone_size: .; v_call: TRBV4-1; j_call: TRBJ1-4; d_call: .; cdr3_nt: TGCGCCAGCAGCCAAGTCATTAACCAGAATGAAAAACTGTTTTTT; cdr3_aa: CASSQVINQNEKLFF
clone_size: .; v_call: TRBV20-1; j_call: TRBJ2-7; d_call: .; cdr3_nt: TGCAGTGCTAGGCCGGCGCGGGGAAGCTCCTACGAGCAGTACTTC; cdr3_aa: CSARPARGSSYEQYF
clone_size: .; v_call: TRBV29-1; j_call: TRBJ2-7; d_call: .; cdr3_nt: TGCAGCGTTTTCGGGAAGTCCTACGAGCAGTACTTC; cdr3_aa: CSVFGKSYEQYF
clone_size: .; v_call: TRBV12-3/TRBV12-4; j_call: TRBJ2-1; d_call: .; cdr3_nt: TGTGCCAGCAGTTTAGAGTATGGCGAAAGCTCCTACAATGAGCAGTTCTTC; cdr3_aa: CASSLEYGESSYNEQFF
clone_size: .; v_call: TRBV12-3/TRBV12-4; j_call: TRBJ2-5; d_call: .; cdr3_nt: TGTGCCAGCAGTTTAGCCTACACTAGTTTAATAGAGACCCAGTACTTC; cdr3_aa: CASSLAYTSLIETQYF
clone_size: .; v_call: TRBV29-1; j_call: TRBJ2-1; d_call: TRBD2; cdr3_nt: TGCAGCGTTGAACTAGCGGGACTCTACCGAAGTCCCTACAATGAGCAGTTCTTC; cdr3_aa: CSVELAGLYRSPYNEQFF
clone_size: .; v_call: TRBV29-1; j_call: TRBJ1-2; d_call: TRBD1; cdr3_nt: TGCAGCGTTGGGGACAGGGGGTTCAATGGCTACACCTTC; cdr3_aa: CSVGDRGFNGYTF
clone_size: .; v_call: TRBV29-1; j_call: TRBJ1-3; d_call: .; cdr3_nt: TGCAGCGTTGAGGACTATGGACGGCTGACTGGAAACACCATATATTTT; cdr3_aa: CSVEDYGRLTGNTIYF
clone_size: .; v_call: TRBV5-1; j_call: TRBJ2-2; d_call: .; cdr3_nt: TGCGCCAGCAGTATCGGGGGAGGCAACACCGGGGAGCTGTTTTTT; cdr3_aa: CASSIGGGNTGELFF
clone_size: once; v_call: TRBV4-1; j_call: TRBJ1-2; d_call: TRBD1; cdr3_nt: TGCGCCAGCAGCCATCCCGAGACAGGGGGCTATGGCTACACCTTC; cdr3_aa: CASSHPETGGYGYTF
clone_size: .; v_call: TRBV7-9; j_call: TRBJ2-7; d_call: .; cdr3_nt: TGTGCCAGCAGCTCTGGGGGATTCGACAGGCCTTCCTACGAGCAGTACTTC; cdr3_aa: CASSSGGFDRPSYEQYF
clone_size: .; v_call: TRBV10-3; j_call: TRBJ1-2; d_call: .; cdr3_nt: TGTGCCATCGAGGATCGGGGAGGCGCCTATGGCTACACCTTC; cdr3_aa: CAIEDRGGAYGYTF
clone_size: .; v_call: TRBV13; j_call: TRBJ2-2; d_call: .; cdr3_nt: TGTGCCAGCAGCTTAATCGCCCACGGGGAGCTGTTTTTT; cdr3_aa: CASSLIAHGELFF
clone_size: .; v_call: TRBV15; j_call: TRBJ1-5; d_call: .; cdr3_nt: TGTGCCACCAGCAGTGTGGGGTCGAATCAGCCCCAGCATTTT; cdr3_aa: CATSSVGSNQPQHF